These 5 T cell receptor beta chains originate from one sample sequenced in a study of shared clonotypes between healthy human individuals. Sequenced by immunoSEQ multiplex PCR; TCRdb stores in-frame clones only, minus some. Found here are around 2,000,000 clones, approximately 95% of them singletons; the top ten hold 0.1% to 0.15%. Sequences were obtained from naive CD4+ T cells sorted from blood. Sample subset: CD45RA+ positively selected. The receptors shown here come from a man aged 18 to 35 in good health.

The chain carries TRBV27 and TRBJ1-3; D may be TRBD1 (5 bases). This CDR3 contains 15 residues. V was shortened by 2 bases and J by 4 bases, with 12 bases between the two germline ends. From germline, CDR1 is MNHEY and CDR2 SMNVEV (reference sequence). CDR3: CASSLSRVLGNTIYF. The CDR3 DNA reads as TGTGCCAGCAGTTTAAGCAGGGTGTTGGGAAACACCATATATTTT.

This sequence joins TRBV6-5 and TRBJ1-2; maybe TRBD1 (6 bases). CDR1 MNHEY and CDR2 SVGAGI come from the germline V gene. V was shortened by 5 bases and J by 7 bases, with 17 bases between the two germline ends. The CDR3 is made up of 14 amino acids. CDR3 amino acids: CASSTRQESFGYTF. In DNA, the CDR3 is TGTGCCAGCAGTACCCGACAGGAGAGCTTTGGCTACACCTTC.

J is TRBJ2-7 and V is TRBV6-6; D is ambiguous. This CDR3 has 11 amino acids. V gave up 5 bases and J gave up 5 bases, with 7 bases separating them. Germline V gene lookup returns CDR1 MNHNY and CDR2 SVGAGI (reference sequence). The CDR3 sequence: CASSDLNEQYF. The CDR3 region has the DNA TGTGCCAGCAGTGATCTTAACGAGCAGTACTTC.

The chain has TRBV6-1 and TRBJ1-6; D gene unclear. Trimming pared 4 bases from V and 10 bases from J, leaving 14 bases between. This CDR3 is built from 14 residues. CDR1 and CDR2 from the germline V gene are MNHNS and SASEGT. The CDR3 DNA reads as TGTGCCAGCAGTGTCGGGGAGGGAGAATCACCCCTCCACTTT. Its translation is CASSVGEGESPLHF.

V and J are TRBV11-1 and TRBJ2-3, with D possibly being TRBD1 (6 bases). Germline values: CDR1 SGHAT, CDR2 FQDESV (reference sequence). The CDR3 contains 14 residues. Trimming removed 5 bases from V and 5 bases from J, with 14 bases in between. The CDR3 region is CASSKDSPVDTQYF. The DNA for the CDR3 is TGTGCCAGCAGCAAGGACAGTCCGGTAGATACGCAGTATTTT.